The rows below give T cell receptor beta chains drawn from one sample of a study of beta chain features in type 1 diabetes. The repertoire was sequenced with immunoSEQ multiplex PCR; TCRdb's copy has only in-frame clones and lacks some. The sample lists over 120,000 clones, roughly a tenth occurring once. Sequencing input: naive CD4+ T cells from blood. These receptors all stem from a man aged 18 to 30 in good health. Each CDR3 is given with its conserved first and last residue. A D gene is named only where the DNA matches it firmly. Size tells how often a clone was seen (once, few, many) or the class of an expanded clone, and some rows leave it out.

v_gene: TRBV29-1; abundance: few; j_gene: TRBJ1-4; d_gene: .; CDR3aa: CSTTGGTNEKLFF; CDR3nt: TGCAGCACCACGGGGGGCACTAATGAAAAACTGTTTTTT
v_gene: TRBV6-6; abundance: .; j_gene: TRBJ2-7; d_gene: TRBD1; CDR3aa: CASNHGTGSYEQYF; CDR3nt: TGTGCCAGCAACCACGGGACAGGCTCCTACGAGCAGTACTTC
v_gene: TRBV5-1; abundance: .; j_gene: TRBJ2-5; d_gene: TRBD1; CDR3aa: CASSLPGQSEAQYF; CDR3nt: TGCGCCAGCAGCCTTCCGGGACAGTCAGAGGCCCAGTACTTC
v_gene: TRBV2; abundance: few; j_gene: TRBJ1-5; d_gene: .; CDR3aa: CASSAGINQPQHF; CDR3nt: TGTGCCAGCAGTGCAGGGATTAATCAGCCCCAGCATTTT
v_gene: TRBV30; abundance: few; j_gene: TRBJ2-3; d_gene: .; CDR3aa: CAWMWQGSDTQYF; CDR3nt: TGTGCCTGGATGTGGCAGGGGTCGGATACGCAGTATTTT
v_gene: TRBV30; abundance: few; j_gene: TRBJ2-2; d_gene: TRBD2; CDR3aa: CASRWLAGETGELFF; CDR3nt: TGTGCCTCAAGGTGGCTAGCGGGGGAGACCGGGGAGCTGTTTTTT
v_gene: TRBV6-5; abundance: .; j_gene: TRBJ2-2; d_gene: .; CDR3aa: CASSLVAGELFF; CDR3nt: TGTGCCAGCAGTTTAGTGGCCGGGGAGCTGTTTTTT
v_gene: TRBV9; abundance: .; j_gene: TRBJ2-3; d_gene: .; CDR3aa: CASSHKQGVSFRGGRTDTQYF; CDR3nt: TGTGCCAGCAGCCACAAACAGGGAGTTTCATTCCGGGGCGGACGCACAGATACGCAGTATTTT
v_gene: TRBV5-8; abundance: .; j_gene: TRBJ2-3; d_gene: TRBD1; CDR3aa: CASSSGTGGTDTQYF; CDR3nt: TGTGCCAGCAGCTCGGGGACAGGGGGCACAGATACGCAGTATTTT
v_gene: TRBV27; abundance: many; j_gene: TRBJ2-5; d_gene: TRBD1; CDR3aa: CASWGQGLQETQYF; CDR3nt: TGTGCCAGCTGGGGACAGGGGCTCCAGGAGACCCAGTACTTC
v_gene: TRBV7-2; abundance: many; j_gene: TRBJ2-1; d_gene: .; CDR3aa: CASTGVGNEQFF; CDR3nt: TGTGCCAGCACCGGGGTGGGCAATGAGCAGTTCTTC
v_gene: TRBV7-9; abundance: many; j_gene: TRBJ2-1; d_gene: TRBD1; CDR3aa: CASSPLGTGPPSNEQFF; CDR3nt: TGTGCCAGCAGCCCCCTAGGGACAGGGCCCCCTTCCAATGAGCAGTTCTTC
v_gene: TRBV27; abundance: few; j_gene: TRBJ1-1; d_gene: TRBD1; CDR3aa: CASSRQGGYTEAFF; CDR3nt: TGTGCCAGCAGTAGACAGGGCGGTTACACTGAAGCTTTCTTT
v_gene: TRBV10-3; abundance: few; j_gene: TRBJ2-7; d_gene: TRBD2; CDR3aa: CAIRSASGGFRVYEQYF; CDR3nt: TGTGCCATCAGGTCAGCTAGCGGGGGGTTTCGGGTCTACGAGCAGTACTTC
v_gene: TRBV4-3; abundance: many; j_gene: TRBJ1-6; d_gene: TRBD1; CDR3aa: CASSQRQGSYNSPLHF; CDR3nt: TGCGCCAGCAGCCAGAGACAGGGTTCCTATAATTCACCCCTCCACTTT
v_gene: TRBV10-3; abundance: .; j_gene: TRBJ2-3; d_gene: .; CDR3aa: CAISGPGDADTQYF; CDR3nt: TGTGCCATCAGTGGGCCAGGGGACGCAGATACGCAGTATTTT
v_gene: TRBV30; abundance: many; j_gene: TRBJ2-3; d_gene: TRBD1; CDR3aa: CAWSAGGQVSTDTQYF; CDR3nt: TGTGCCTGGAGTGCCGGAGGACAGGTTAGCACAGATACGCAGTATTTT
v_gene: TRBV29-1; abundance: few; j_gene: TRBJ1-1; d_gene: .; CDR3aa: CSVFDKMNTEAFF; CDR3nt: TGCAGCGTTTTCGACAAAATGAACACTGAAGCTTTCTTT
v_gene: TRBV29-1; abundance: .; j_gene: TRBJ2-5; d_gene: .; CDR3aa: CSVSFMGQGTQETQYF; CDR3nt: TGCAGCGTTAGTTTTATGGGGCAGGGAACTCAAGAGACCCAGTACTTC
v_gene: TRBV2; abundance: few; j_gene: TRBJ1-6; d_gene: TRBD1; CDR3aa: CASSYRGPGLSPLHF; CDR3nt: TGTGCCAGCAGTTACAGGGGGCCTGGACTGTCACCCCTCCACTTT
v_gene: TRBV6-5; abundance: few; j_gene: TRBJ2-5; d_gene: .; CDR3aa: CASSTHQETQYF; CDR3nt: TGTGCCAGCAGTACACACCAAGAGACCCAGTACTTC
v_gene: TRBV7-9; abundance: many; j_gene: TRBJ2-1; d_gene: .; CDR3aa: CASSLRQGHNEQFF; CDR3nt: TGTGCCAGCAGCTTACGTCAGGGGCACAATGAGCAGTTCTTC
v_gene: TRBV5-1; abundance: .; j_gene: TRBJ2-2; d_gene: TRBD1; CDR3aa: CASSTGQGDTGELFF; CDR3nt: TGCGCCAGCAGCACCGGACAGGGAGACACCGGGGAGCTGTTTTTT
v_gene: TRBV15; abundance: few; j_gene: TRBJ1-1; d_gene: .; CDR3aa: CATSRSQGQLDIEAFF; CDR3nt: TGTGCCACCAGCAGGTCCCAGGGGCAGTTGGACATTGAAGCTTTCTTT
v_gene: TRBV2; abundance: few; j_gene: TRBJ2-3; d_gene: .; CDR3aa: CASRQGTDTQYF; CDR3nt: TGTGCCAGTCGACAGGGCACAGATACGCAGTATTTT
v_gene: TRBV30; abundance: few; j_gene: TRBJ1-3; d_gene: .; CDR3aa: CAWRTPGVSSGNTIYF; CDR3nt: TGTGCCTGGAGAACCCCAGGGGTGAGCTCTGGAAACACCATATATTTT
v_gene: TRBV7-9; abundance: many; j_gene: TRBJ2-7; d_gene: .; CDR3aa: CASSLVRDEQYF; CDR3nt: TGTGCCAGCAGCTTAGTCCGGGACGAGCAGTACTTC
v_gene: TRBV4-1; abundance: .; j_gene: TRBJ2-1; d_gene: .; CDR3aa: CASSQVGQIYNEQFF; CDR3nt: TGTGCCAGCAGCCAAGTTGGGCAGATATACAATGAGCAGTTCTTC
v_gene: TRBV5-1; abundance: .; j_gene: TRBJ1-5; d_gene: TRBD1; CDR3aa: CASSETGVGQPQHF; CDR3nt: TGCGCCAGCAGCGAGACAGGGGTAGGGCAGCCCCAGCATTTT
v_gene: TRBV6-6; abundance: .; j_gene: TRBJ2-2; d_gene: .; CDR3aa: CASTVRVPNTGELFF; CDR3nt: TGTGCCAGCACAGTCAGGGTCCCGAACACCGGGGAGCTGTTTTTT
v_gene: TRBV5-1; abundance: few; j_gene: TRBJ1-5; d_gene: TRBD1; CDR3aa: CASSLTGGNQPQHF; CDR3nt: TGCGCCAGCAGCCTGACAGGGGGCAATCAGCCCCAGCATTTT
v_gene: TRBV6-1; abundance: .; j_gene: TRBJ2-7; d_gene: .; CDR3aa: CASRLHGSSYEQYF; CDR3nt: TGTGCCAGCCGGTTACACGGGAGCTCCTACGAGCAGTACTTC
v_gene: TRBV6-5; abundance: few; j_gene: TRBJ1-6; d_gene: .; CDR3aa: CASSYSARGPDSPLHF; CDR3nt: TGTGCCAGCAGTTACTCGGCCCGTGGTCCCGATTCACCCCTCCACTTT
v_gene: TRBV5-4; abundance: .; j_gene: TRBJ2-3; d_gene: TRBD1; CDR3aa: CASSRRQGTDTQYF; CDR3nt: TGTGCCAGCAGTAGGCGACAGGGAACAGATACGCAGTATTTT
v_gene: TRBV21-1; abundance: many; j_gene: TRBJ2-1; d_gene: .; CDR3aa: CASTAGNEQFF; CDR3nt: TGTGCCAGCACGGCGGGGAATGAGCAGTTCTTC
v_gene: TRBV7-9; abundance: .; j_gene: TRBJ1-5; d_gene: TRBD1; CDR3aa: CASSPWDSNNQPQHF; CDR3nt: TGTGCCAGCAGCCCATGGGACAGCAACAATCAGCCCCAGCATTTT
v_gene: TRBV9; abundance: few; j_gene: TRBJ2-7; d_gene: TRBD2; CDR3aa: CASSRGLAGDSYEQYF; CDR3nt: TGTGCCAGCAGCCGGGGACTAGCGGGAGACTCCTACGAGCAGTACTTC
v_gene: TRBV29-1; abundance: many; j_gene: TRBJ2-2; d_gene: TRBD1; CDR3aa: CSVSRTGDTGELFF; CDR3nt: TGCAGCGTTTCCCGGACAGGGGACACCGGGGAGCTGTTTTTT
v_gene: TRBV14; abundance: .; j_gene: TRBJ2-5; d_gene: TRBD1; CDR3aa: CASRQSGTGMGETQYF; CDR3nt: TGTGCCAGCAGACAATCCGGGACAGGGATGGGCGAGACCCAGTACTTC
v_gene: TRBV5-1; abundance: few; j_gene: TRBJ2-5; d_gene: TRBD2; CDR3aa: CASSPVAGWETQYF; CDR3nt: TGCGCCAGCAGCCCAGTAGCGGGGTGGGAGACCCAGTACTTC
v_gene: TRBV18; abundance: few; j_gene: TRBJ2-2; d_gene: .; CDR3aa: CASSPPNGQGGTGELFF; CDR3nt: TGTGCCAGCTCACCTCCAAACGGTCAGGGAGGAACCGGGGAGCTGTTTTTT
v_gene: TRBV29-1; abundance: few; j_gene: TRBJ1-5; d_gene: TRBD1; CDR3aa: CSVGSQGVGQPQHF; CDR3nt: TGCAGCGTTGGATCGCAGGGGGTAGGTCAGCCCCAGCATTTT